The rows below give T cell receptor beta chains drawn from one sample of a study of T cells in Graves' hyperthyroidism and ophthalmopathy. TCRdb redid the calling of the multiplex PCR reads with MiXCR, one entry per CDR3 protein. The table has 340,000 or so distinct CDR3 sequences, 16% seen once; the top ten hold around a third. Input material: blood. These receptors all stem from a man aged 25 to 40 with Graves' hyperthyroidism. CDR3s include the opening cysteine and the closing phenylalanine or tryptophan. D genes are given only for firm matches. The size of a clone is reported for some rows only, either as once, few or many, or as a class for expanded clones.

>TRBV5-1|TRBD1|.|TRBJ1-2|13
CASSLNRGDGYTF
TGCGCCAGCAGCTTAAACAGGGGAGATGGCTACACCTTC
>TRBV7-6|.|few|TRBJ2-7|17
CASSTNRRDWGSYEQYF
TGTGCCAGCAGCACCAACCGCCGGGACTGGGGCTCCTACGAGCAGTACTTC
>TRBV15|.|many|TRBJ2-7|14
CATSRERGAYEQYF
TGTGCCACCAGCAGAGAGAGGGGGGCTTACGAGCAGTACTTC
>TRBV30|.|many|TRBJ2-5|10
CAWSLRTQYF
TGTGCCTGGAGCCTACGGACCCAGTACTTC
>TRBV24-1|.|many|TRBJ2-1|14
CATSDPGRVNEQFF
TGTGCCACCAGTGATCCCGGACGGGTTAATGAGCAGTTCTTC
>TRBV2|.|.|TRBJ1-1|15
CASSEEGRRNTEAFF
TGTGCCAGCAGTGAAGAGGGACGGAGGAACACTGAAGCTTTCTTT
>TRBV28|TRBD1|many|TRBJ2-5|16
CASSNLRTGGRETQYF
TGTGCCAGCAGCAACCTTAGGACAGGGGGGCGAGAGACCCAGTACTTC
>TRBV28|.|many|TRBJ2-3|16
CASSWVGNRASDTQYF
TGTGCCAGCAGTTGGGTGGGGAACCGAGCGTCCGATACGCAGTATTTT
>TRBV9|.|many|TRBJ2-1|13
CASSVANYNEQFF
TGTGCCAGCAGCGTAGCAAACTACAATGAGCAGTTCTTC
>TRBV5-6|.|.|TRBJ2-1|16
CASTTGAQGASNEQFF
TGTGCCAGCACTACCGGCGCACAGGGAGCATCGAATGAGCAGTTCTTC
>TRBV11-3|TRBD1|many|TRBJ1-2|15
CASSPRQGRNYGYTF
TGTGCCAGCAGCCCCCGACAGGGTCGTAACTATGGCTACACCTTC
>TRBV2|.|many|TRBJ2-7|13
CASSAQFSYEQYF
TGTGCCAGCAGTGCTCAGTTCTCCTACGAGCAGTACTTC
>TRBV5-6|.|.|TRBJ1-2|13
CASPDRREQGYTF
TGTGCCAGCCCTGACAGGAGAGAGCAGGGCTACACCTTC
>TRBV7-9|.|few|TRBJ1-1|10
CAEVGTEAFF
TGTGCGGAGGTGGGGACTGAAGCTTTCTTT
>TRBV30|.|many|TRBJ2-3|14
CAWGGLPLGDTQYF
TGTGCCTGGGGCGGACTTCCCTTGGGAGATACGCAGTATTTT
>TRBV9|TRBD2|.|TRBJ2-3|17
CASSAGTSGSGTDTQYF
TGTGCCAGCAGCGCCGGGACTAGCGGATCCGGCACAGATACGCAGTATTTT
>TRBV7-9|.|many|TRBJ1-1|13
CASSLQGMTEAFF
TGTGCCAGCAGCTTACAGGGGATGACTGAAGCTTTCTTT
>TRBV28|.|.|TRBJ2-6|15
CAISDNRPGANVLTF
TGTGCCATTTCCGACAACCGCCCTGGGGCCAACGTCCTGACTTTC
>TRBV4-1|TRBD2|.|TRBJ2-2|14
CASSQSGGAGELFF
TGCGCCAGCAGCCAGAGTGGGGGGGCCGGGGAGCTGTTTTTT
>TRBV5-5|.|many|TRBJ1-2|16
CASSGSQLGGFYGYTF
TGTGCCAGCAGCGGCAGTCAGCTGGGGGGTTTCTATGGCTACACCTTC
>TRBV7-9|.|many|TRBJ2-3|14
CASSLRPDTDTQYF
TGTGCCAGCAGCTTACGGCCTGACACAGATACGCAGTATTTT
>TRBV20-1|.|few|TRBJ2-7|14
CSAREAGRALEQYF
TGCAGTGCTAGAGAGGCGGGGCGGGCCCTCGAGCAGTACTTC
>TRBV28|.|many|TRBJ2-1|13
CASSFRAFNEQFF
TGTGCCAGCAGTTTTCGTGCTTTCAATGAGCAGTTCTTC
>TRBV15|.|few|TRBJ1-5|13
CATGGGINQPQHF
TGTGCCACCGGGGGGGGGATCAATCAGCCCCAGCATTTT
>TRBV20-1|TRBD2|many|TRBJ2-1|18
CSARDPAALAGLYNEQFF
TGCAGTGCTAGAGATCCCGCCGCCTTAGCGGGTCTCTACAATGAGCAGTTCTTC
>TRBV29-1|.|many|TRBJ2-2|13
CSVEIINTGELFF
TGCAGCGTTGAAATAATAAACACCGGGGAGCTGTTTTTT
>TRBV6-1|.|many|TRBJ2-1|16
CASSEEGVGLMNEQFF
TGTGCCAGCAGTGAAGAAGGGGTAGGGTTGATGAATGAGCAGTTCTTC
>TRBV20-1|.|many|TRBJ1-1|13
CSARPQGNTEAFF
TGCAGTGCCCGCCCCCAGGGAAACACTGAAGCTTTCTTT
>TRBV7-9|.|.|TRBJ2-1|16
CASSILRDSLTNEQFF
TGTGCCAGCAGCATCCTCCGGGACTCCTTGACGAATGAGCAGTTCTTC
>TRBV9|TRBD1|few|TRBJ2-7|15
CASSNYSGTAYGQYF
TGTGCCAGCAGCAACTATAGTGGGACAGCCTACGGGCAGTACTTC
>TRBV29-1|.|few|TRBJ2-2|13
CSVDGSNTGELFF
TGCAGCGTTGACGGATCGAACACCGGGGAGCTGTTTTTT
>TRBV19|.|few|TRBJ1-1|12
CASNLLGSEAFF
TGTGCCAGTAACCTCCTGGGGTCTGAAGCTTTCTTT
>TRBV4-2|TRBD2|few|TRBJ2-7|14
CASSQSGRGYEQYF
TGTGCCAGCAGCCAAAGCGGGAGGGGGTACGAGCAGTACTTC
>TRBV10-3|TRBD2|.|TRBJ2-1|14
CAISEKREVNEQFF
TGTGCCATCAGTGAAAAGCGGGAGGTAAATGAGCAGTTCTTC
>TRBV7-9|TRBD2|many|TRBJ2-7|13
CASSPSGSYEQYF
TGTGCCAGCAGCCCCAGCGGGAGTTACGAGCAGTACTTC
>TRBV6-1|.|few|TRBJ2-1|13
CASSGWGPGEQFF
TGTGCCAGCAGTGGGTGGGGACCGGGTGAGCAGTTCTTC
>TRBV15|.|few|TRBJ2-3|14
CATSIARDAATQYF
TGTGCCACCAGTATAGCCCGGGACGCAGCTACGCAGTATTTT
>TRBV11-2|.|.|TRBJ1-2|13
CASSDLAGVGYTF
TGTGCCAGCAGTGATCTAGCGGGAGTTGGCTACACCTTC
>TRBV7-2|TRBD2|.|TRBJ2-1|13
CASSGTSHNEQFF
TGTGCCAGCAGCGGGACTAGTCACAATGAGCAGTTCTTC
>TRBV12-3/TRBV12-4|.|many|TRBJ1-3|15
CASSLAGTSGNTIYF
TGTGCCAGCAGCCTCGCGGGGACCTCTGGAAACACCATATATTTT
>TRBV29-1|TRBD2|.|TRBJ2-1|19
CSVEDLRREEVRPYNEQFF
TGCAGCGTTGAAGATCTTAGGCGGGAGGAAGTTAGGCCCTACAATGAGCAGTTCTTC
>TRBV18|TRBD1|.|TRBJ1-1|18
CASSPPYGPGGGDTEAFF
TGTGCCAGCTCACCACCGTACGGGCCAGGGGGAGGGGACACTGAAGCTTTCTTT
>TRBV7-9|.|few|TRBJ1-1|14
CASSGAGGSTEAFF
TGTGCCAGCAGCGGGGCAGGAGGTAGCACTGAAGCTTTCTTT
>TRBV7-3|.|many|TRBJ2-3|15
CASSRRLGGTDTQYF
TGTGCCAGCAGCCGCCGGCTCGGGGGCACAGATACGCAGTATTTT
>TRBV5-1|TRBD1|many|TRBJ1-1|15
CASSLLGQGETEAFF
TGCGCCAGCAGCTTGCTAGGACAGGGGGAAACTGAAGCTTTCTTT
>TRBV18|TRBD2|once|TRBJ2-1|16
CASSVLHSGRHIEQFF
TGTGCCAGCTCAGTCCTACATAGCGGGAGGCACATTGAGCAGTTCTTC
>TRBV4-1|TRBD1|.|TRBJ2-1|16
CASSPNLGQGAGEQFF
TGCGCCAGCAGCCCCAACCTGGGACAGGGGGCCGGAGAGCAGTTCTTC
>TRBV27|TRBD1|once|TRBJ1-2|15
CASSPRPGGGYGYTF
TGTGCCAGCAGTCCCCGTCCAGGGGGAGGCTATGGCTACACCTTC
>TRBV14|.|few|TRBJ2-1|18
CASSQVARSGPPYNEQFF
TGTGCCAGCAGCCAAGTGGCCCGCAGCGGGCCCCCCTACAATGAGCAGTTCTTC
>TRBV7-8|.|few|TRBJ2-3|16
CASRRRRATSTDTQYF
TGTGCCAGCAGAAGGCGGAGGGCCACTAGCACAGATACGCAGTATTTT